These T cell receptor beta chains were read from a single sample in a study of vaccination effects on CD4 cells after COVID-19. Profiled with immunoSEQ multiplex PCR; TCRdb holds only in-frame clones, not every one. Here the sample spans some 40,000 clones, about three quarters being singletons. Antigens of these TCRs are unknown. The specimen comprised CD4+ T cells from PBMCs cultured with HCoV-NL63 spike peptides, sampled before COVID-19 vaccination. These receptors came from a human donor who had a prior SARS-CoV-2 infection. CDR3s include the opening cysteine and the closing phenylalanine or tryptophan. A D gene is named only where the DNA matches it firmly. Clone size is given for some rows only: seen once, a few or many times, or a class if the clone is expanded.

>TRBJ2-6|TRBV5-1|.|.
TGCGCCAGCAGCTTTACAACAACTGCATCTGGGGCCAACGTCCTGACTTTC
CASSFTTTASGANVLTF
>TRBJ2-5|TRBV5-1|TRBD1|.
TGCGCCAGCAGACAGGGGGCTTATTCTGGAGAGACCCAGTACTTC
CASRQGAYSGETQYF
>TRBJ2-1|TRBV19|TRBD2|once
TGTGCCAGTAGTATCGACGCGGGAGGAGGTCCAGGGAGCGAGTTCTTC
CASSIDAGGGPGSEFF
>TRBJ2-2|TRBV9|TRBD1|.
TGTGCCAGCAGCCCCAAGGGACAGTACACCGGGGAGCTGTTTTTT
CASSPKGQYTGELFF
>TRBJ2-2|TRBV15|.|.
TGTGCCACCTCTCGGAACACCGGGGAGCTGTTTTTT
CATSRNTGELFF
>TRBJ1-1|TRBV12-3/TRBV12-4|.|few
TGTGCCACCAACCTGGGGATGGCCACTGAAGCTTTCTTT
CATNLGMATEAFF
>TRBJ2-2|TRBV9|.|.
TGTGCCAGCAGCGTAGGTGAGGGTCCCGGGGAGCTGTTTTTT
CASSVGEGPGELFF
>TRBJ2-5|TRBV2|.|.
TGTGCCAGCAGTCCGGACAGCGGGGAGACCCAGTACTTC
CASSPDSGETQYF
>TRBJ2-3|TRBV11-2|TRBD2|.
TGTGCCAGCAGCTTAGGCGGGGGACTGGGGGATACGCAGTATTTT
CASSLGGGLGDTQYF
>TRBJ2-5|TRBV20-1|.|.
TGCAGTGCTAGTGCGGGGGCGGAGACCCAGTACTTC
CSASAGAETQYF
>TRBJ1-2|TRBV19|.|.
TGTGCCAGTAGCGACCGCGCGACGCGGGGCTACACCTTC
CASSDRATRGYTF
>TRBJ1-3|TRBV28|.|few
TGTGCCAGCAGTTCAACGGACAAAGACACCATATATTTT
CASSSTDKDTIYF
>TRBJ2-1|TRBV4-2|.|.
TGTGCCAGCAGCCAAGATCATCTCCTGGGTAATACATTCTTC
CASSQDHLLGNTFF
>TRBJ1-4|TRBV5-1|TRBD1|.
TGCGCCAGCAGCTACGGGACAGGAGGGAATGAAAAACTGTTTTTT
CASSYGTGGNEKLFF
>TRBJ1-1|TRBV10-3|.|once
TGTGCCATCACCCGTCGGGGGGCGGATCCGAACACTGAAGCTTTCTTT
CAITRRGADPNTEAFF
>TRBJ1-2|TRBV2|.|.
TGTGCCAGCACCCTGTCTGATGGCTACACCTTC
CASTLSDGYTF
>TRBJ2-1|TRBV5-1|TRBD2|few
TGCGCCAGCAGCTCGGGACTAGCGGGGGCCGGATCCTACAATGAGCAGTTCTTC
CASSSGLAGAGSYNEQFF
>TRBJ2-2|TRBV2|TRBD2|.
TGTGCCAGCAGTGGGGAGGGAAGTACCGGGGAGCTGTTTTTT
CASSGEGSTGELFF
>TRBJ2-7|TRBV7-2|.|.
TGTGCCAGCAGCTTAGTTTGGGACACGACCTACGAGCAGTACTTC
CASSLVWDTTYEQYF
>TRBJ2-1|TRBV18|TRBD1|.
TGTGCCAGCTCACCAAGGACAGGGCACCCAGGGTCCCCAACTAATGAGCAGTTCTTC
CASSPRTGHPGSPTNEQFF
>TRBJ2-5|TRBV3-1/TRBV3-2|.|.
TGTGCCAGCAGCCAAGCCCAGGGACTGGAGACCCAGTACTTC
CASSQAQGLETQYF
>TRBJ2-2|TRBV7-3|.|.
TGTGCCAGCAGCCGGGATCCTTCCGTCACCGGGGAGCTGTTTTTT
CASSRDPSVTGELFF
>TRBJ2-3|TRBV27|.|.
TGTGCCAGCAGTCCGAGGACAGCCACAGATACGCAGTATTTT
CASSPRTATDTQYF
>TRBJ1-2|TRBV27|.|.
TGTGCCAGCAGCCTTAAGGGGGGGAGGGGCCGGATCTATGGCTACACCTTC
CASSLKGGRGRIYGYTF
>TRBJ2-2|TRBV5-6|TRBD1|.
TGTGCCAGCAGCCTCGGGACAGGGGTGGGTACCGGGGAGCTGTTTTTT
CASSLGTGVGTGELFF
>TRBJ1-4|TRBV4-2|.|.
TGTGCCAGCAGCCAAGATTCGGGCAGGGCGATTAATGAAAAACTGTTTTTT
CASSQDSGRAINEKLFF
>TRBJ2-7|TRBV5-5|.|.
TGTGCCAGCAGCCTGGGGCCGGTGGGCCCGTTGGGCGAGCAGTACTTC
CASSLGPVGPLGEQYF
>TRBJ1-1|TRBV5-5|.|.
TGTGCCAGCAGCACATTGAAGGGCCTGAACACTGAAGCTTTCTTT
CASSTLKGLNTEAFF
>TRBJ1-6|TRBV5-4|.|few
TGTGCCAGCAGCTTGCGGGCTGGGGCCCTCCACTTT
CASSLRAGALHF
>TRBJ1-2|TRBV19|.|.
TGTGCCAGTAGTCACAGGCAATCTAACTATGGCTACACCTTC
CASSHRQSNYGYTF
>TRBJ2-1|TRBV6-5|TRBD1|.
TGTGCCAGCAGGCCTCTGGGGACAGGATCCAATGAGCAGTTCTTC
CASRPLGTGSNEQFF
>TRBJ1-1|TRBV10-3|.|.
TGTGCCATCAGTCCGGGACGGTTGAACACTGAAGCTTTCTTT
CAISPGRLNTEAFF
>TRBJ2-3|TRBV28|.|.
TGTGCCAGCAAATACGCGACCGACACAGATACGCAGTATTTT
CASKYATDTDTQYF
>TRBJ2-7|TRBV28|.|.
TGTGCCAGCCGGGGGAGCTCCTACGAGCAGTACTTC
CASRGSSYEQYF
>TRBJ1-2|TRBV18|.|once
TGTGCCAGCTCACCAGGAGACGGCTATGGCTACACCTTC
CASSPGDGYGYTF
>TRBJ2-7|TRBV5-1|TRBD1|few
TGCGCCAGCAGCTTGATGTTCGGACAGGAAACCTACGAGCAGTACTTC
CASSLMFGQETYEQYF
>TRBJ2-1|TRBV11-3|.|.
TGTGCCAGCAGCTTACGGCAGGGGTCGTACAATGAGCAGTTCTTC
CASSLRQGSYNEQFF
>TRBJ2-3|TRBV6-4|TRBD2|.
TGTGCCAGCAGTGACAGCGGGGACACAGATACGCAGTATTTT
CASSDSGDTDTQYF
>TRBJ1-6|TRBV19|TRBD1|.
TGTGCCAGTAGTATCGACAGGGCTTGGGGAGGGAGTTCACCCCTCCACTTT
CASSIDRAWGGSSPLHF
>TRBJ2-5|TRBV5-1|TRBD2|medium-sized
TGCGCCAGCAGTAGACGGCCCAGCGGGGGGGCAGAGACCCAGTACTTC
CASSRRPSGGAETQYF
>TRBJ2-7|TRBV5-1|TRBD1|.
TGCGCCAGCAGCCCCGACAGGGGGAACTACGAGCAGTACTTC
CASSPDRGNYEQYF
>TRBJ1-6|TRBV5-1|TRBD1|.
TGCGCCAGCAGCCCGCTGACAGGGGCGGGAAATTCACCCCTCCACTTT
CASSPLTGAGNSPLHF
>TRBJ1-1|TRBV7-2|.|.
TGTGCCAGCAGCGAATTTGGGGGGGAGAACACTGAAGCTTTCTTT
CASSEFGGENTEAFF
>TRBJ2-5|TRBV2|TRBD2|.
TGTGCCAGCAGTGAAGGGCTAGCGGGGGCAGAGACCCAGTACTTC
CASSEGLAGAETQYF
>TRBJ2-7|TRBV5-1|.|.
TGCGCCAGCAGCTTAGGTTCGGTAGATTCGACCTACGAGCAGTACTTC
CASSLGSVDSTYEQYF
>TRBJ2-1|TRBV2|TRBD2|.
TGTGCCAGCAGTGAATACGGGAGGATATACAATGAGCAGTTCTTC
CASSEYGRIYNEQFF
>TRBJ2-7|TRBV4-1|TRBD1|.
TGCGCCAGCAGCCTGGGACAGGGCTCCTACGAGCAGTACTTC
CASSLGQGSYEQYF
>TRBJ2-1|TRBV7-9|.|.
TGTGCCAGCAGCCCCATTATAGCCGAAAATGAGCAGTTCTTC
CASSPIIAENEQFF
>TRBJ2-1|TRBV5-1|TRBD2|few
TGCGCCAGCAGAATGAGCGGGACCTACAATGAGCAGTTCTTC
CASRMSGTYNEQFF
>TRBJ2-4|TRBV28|.|.
TGTGCCAGCAGTTTAGAGTCGCTACGGGACATTCAGTACTTC
CASSLESLRDIQYF
>TRBJ2-1|TRBV9|.|.
TGTGCCAGCAGCGTAGGGGGGACGGGCGGATTCAATGAGCAGTTCTTC
CASSVGGTGGFNEQFF
>TRBJ1-6|TRBV2|.|.
TGTGCCAGCCGGGGTTTAGGCGCCGATAATTCACCCCTCCACTTT
CASRGLGADNSPLHF
>TRBJ1-2|TRBV6-5|.|.
TGTGCCACCGTAACAGGAGACTATGGCTACACCTTC
CATVTGDYGYTF
>TRBJ2-4|TRBV20-1|.|few
TGCAGTGCTAGTCCAGGGGTGGACATTCAGTACTTC
CSASPGVDIQYF
>TRBJ2-2|TRBV15|TRBD1|.
TGTGCCACCAGAGAGAAAGGGGACAGGGCCGCCGGGGAGCTGTTTTTT
CATREKGDRAAGELFF